One sample yielded the 19 T cell receptor beta chains listed below, sequenced in a study of cytomegalovirus exposure and HLA in healthy donors (dated by TCRdb to the late 2010s). Libraries came from the immunoSEQ multiplex PCR assay. For the multiplex PCR, a mixture combining 60 forward primers for TCR Vbeta segments and 13 reverse primers for TCR Jbeta segments was used. The clones in this table, taken by TCRdb from immuneACCESS, are in-frame only. Not every clone is retained; where verified, under half of the shortfall comes from an unresolved V gene, and the cause of the rest is unknown. The record for this sample contains about 130,000 clones. The ten biggest clones cover about 0.93% of the sample. Sequenced material: PBMCs. Source of these receptors: a man aged 18 to 29 in good health and CMV-seronegative.

The CDR3 region has the DNA TGTGCCAGTAGTATAACCGGGACAGGCTCCTACGAGCAGTACTTC. Translating it yields CASSITGTGSYEQYF. The gene calls are TRBV19 and TRBJ2-7; 8 nucleotides agree with TRBD1. Germline loops: CDR1 LNHDA, CDR2 SQIVND (reference sequence). The CDR3 loop spans 15 amino acids. The trim removed 2 bases at V and 0 bases at J, leaving 3 bases unmatched. Full variable domain (outside the CDR3, taken from reference TRBV19 and TRBJ2-7): DGGITQSPKYLFRKEGQNVTLSCEQNLNHDAMYWYRQDPGQGLRLIYYSQIVNDFQKGDIAEGYSVSREKKESFPLTVTSAQKNPTAFYLCASSITGTGSYEQYFGPGTRLTVT.

This chain connects TRBV5-1 to TRBJ2-1; 7 bases line up with TRBD1. The CDR3 extends over 13 amino acids. The germline CDR1 and CDR2 sequences are SGHRS and YFSETQ. Losses at the gene ends were 6 bases for V and 3 bases for J; bases not matched to a gene: 3. DNA of the CDR3: TGCGCCAGCAACCGGGACAGCTACAATGAGCAGTTCTTC. Amino acid sequence: CASNRDSYNEQFF.

V gene TRBV28 combines with J gene TRBJ1-5, with 7 bases that match TRBD1. The germline V gene has CDR1 MDHEN and CDR2 SYDVKM. CDR3 size: 15 residues. Trimming cost V 5 bases and J 4 bases; bases outside gene matches: 8. The DNA of the CDR3 is TGTGCCAGCAGTCCAGGGACAGTCTGGAATCAGCCCCAGCATTTT. Translated: CASSPGTVWNQPQHF.

CDR3 residues: CASSGAGGPHEQYF. In DNA form, the CDR3 reads TGTGCCAGTAGTGGGGCGGGAGGGCCGCACGAGCAGTACTTC. The chain has TRBV19 and TRBJ2-7, with TRBD2 matching 9 bases. The CDR3 spans 14 residues. Trimming at V came to 5 bases and at J to 5 bases, leaving 7 bases not matched to a gene. From germline, CDR1 is LNHDA and CDR2 SQIVND (reference sequence).

The V call is TRBV6-5, the J call TRBJ1-5; 7 bases are shared with TRBD1. CDR1 and CDR2 from the germline V gene are MNHEY and SVGAGI. CDR3 length equals 15 residues. The V and J ends lost 9 bases and 3 bases, in that order; junction bases with no gene match: 11. CDR3 loop: CARGTVTSINQPQHF. The CDR3 coding sequence is TGTGCCAGAGGGACAGTGACCTCTATCAATCAGCCCCAGCATTTT.

This rearrangement joins TRBV6-5 to TRBJ1-2; 8 bases agree with TRBD1. The germline CDR1 and CDR2 sequences are MNHEY and SVGAGI. The CDR3 contains 15 residues. V gave up 6 bases and J gave up 4 bases; unmatched junction bases: 10. The CDR3 sequence: CASSPRTGTGYGYTF. Written as DNA, the CDR3 is TGTGCCAGCAGCCCTCGGACAGGGACGGGCTATGGCTACACCTTC.

The CDR3 nucleotides are TGTGCCAGTAGTATTTCTCTCTCGGGCGAGCAGTACTTC. Its translation: CASSISLSGEQYF. V usage is TRBV19 and J usage is TRBJ2-7; no reliable D call. The length of the CDR3 is 13 residues. Germline CDR1 is LNHDA and CDR2 is SQIVND (reference sequence). The V and J ends lost 3 bases and 6 bases respectively, with 12 bases between them. Combining the CDR3 with reference TRBV19 and TRBJ2-7 gives the whole variable domain DGGITQSPKYLFRKEGQNVTLSCEQNLNHDAMYWYRQDPGQGLRLIYYSQIVNDFQKGDIAEGYSVSREKKESFPLTVTSAQKNPTAFYLCASSISLSGEQYFGPGTRLTVT.

The chain couples TRBV7-2 to TRBJ1-1, with D possibly being TRBD1 (5 bases). The germline gives CDR1 SGHTA, CDR2 FQGNSA. V dropped 5 bases and J dropped 11 bases, with 18 bases sitting between them. CDR3 length equals 13 residues. CDR3 loop: CASSPDGGKWAFF. The CDR3 bases are TGTGCCAGCAGCCCTGACGGGGGTAAATGGGCTTTCTTT.

CDR3 bases: TGTGCCACCTGGGGACACTACACCGGGGAGCTGTTTTTT. Translating gives CATWGHYTGELFF. This rearrangement joins TRBV25-1 to TRBJ2-2, with D perhaps matching TRBD1 (6 bases). Germline V gives CDR1 MGHDK, CDR2 SYGVNS. V dropped 10 bases and J dropped 3 bases, with 12 bases sitting between them. The CDR3 covers 13 residues.

V usage is TRBV13 and J usage is TRBJ2-1, with TRBD2 matching over 11 bases. Trimming at V came to 5 bases and at J to 3 bases, leaving 3 bases not matched to a gene. The CDR3 covers 15 residues. The V gene's germline CDR1 is PRHDT and CDR2 FYEKMQ (reference sequence). The CDR3 nucleotides read TGTGCCAGCAGCATTAGCGGGAGGGGCTACAATGAGCAGTTCTTC. Its translation is CASSISGRGYNEQFF.

CDR3 nucleotides: TGCGCCAGCCGACCACCCGACAGTCCGAATACGCAGTATTTT. Protein sequence: CASRPPDSPNTQYF. This chain joins TRBV10-2 and TRBJ2-3; TRBD1 is a possible D gene (5 bases). This CDR3 contains 14 residues. Deletions cut 8 bases from V and 7 bases from J, with 19 bases between. The germline CDR1 and CDR2 sequences are WSHSY and SAAADI.

The genes are TRBV9 and TRBJ2-5; D call uncertain. Germline CDR1 reads SGDLS; CDR2 reads YYNGEE. Trimming shortened V by 3 bases and J by 0 bases, and 12 bases separated the two germline ends. There are 15 residues in the CDR3. The CDR3 sequence: CASSGPTTYQETQYF. CDR3 nucleotide sequence: TGTGCCAGCAGCGGACCTACTACGTACCAAGAGACCCAGTACTTC.

V is TRBV4-1 and J is TRBJ1-2; no firm D call. The CDR3 extends over 14 amino acids. Germline loops: CDR1 MGHRA, CDR2 YSYEKL. Trimming removed 4 bases from V and 0 bases from J, with 9 bases in between. Written as DNA, the CDR3 is TGCGCCAGCAGCCGGGAGGCGGCTAACTATGGCTACACCTTC. Amino acids: CASSREAANYGYTF.

The genes are TRBV9 and TRBJ2-7, with no clear D. Germline V gene sequence: CDR1 SGDLS, CDR2 YYNGEE. This CDR3 region has 15 residues. Trimming left V 0 bases short and J 5 bases short, with 15 bases between. CDR3 residues: CASSVAAKTAHEQYF. CDR3 coding DNA: TGTGCCAGCAGCGTAGCGGCAAAAACAGCCCACGAGCAGTACTTC.

V gene TRBV19 combines with J gene TRBJ2-2; 7 bases fit TRBD1. CDR3 size: 14 residues. The V gene's germline CDR1 is LNHDA and CDR2 SQIVND (reference sequence). V trimming: 8 bases; J trimming: 0 bases; junction bases outside the gene matches: 3. CDR3 DNA sequence: TGTGCCAGTGGGGACAGAACGAACACCGGGGAGCTGTTTTTT. The encoded protein is CASGDRTNTGELFF.

The chain links TRBV11-2 to TRBJ2-5, with 7 bases aligning to TRBD2. CDR3 length: 15 amino acids. The junction had 6 bases not matched to a gene; V was cut back by 2 bases and J by 3 bases. Looked up from germline, CDR1 is SGHAT and CDR2 is FQNNGV. In nucleotides, the CDR3 is TGTGCCAGCAGCTTAACGGCGGGGGATAAAGAGACCCAGTACTTC. It translates to CASSLTAGDKETQYF. Complete variable domain (other parts from reference TRBV11-2 and TRBJ2-5): EAGVAQSPRYKIIEKRQSVAFWCNPISGHATLYWYQQILGQGPKLLIQFQNNGVVDDSQLPKDRFSAERLKGVDSTLKIQPAKLEDSAVYLCASSLTAGDKETQYFGPGTRLLVL.

V gene TRBV18 combines with J gene TRBJ2-1, with D possibly matching TRBD1 (6 bases). Trimming cost V 5 bases and J 3 bases, with 17 bases left between them. The length of the CDR3 is 16 residues. The germline V gene has CDR1 KGHSH and CDR2 LQKENI. The CDR3 bases are TGTGCCAGCTCATCGCAACAGGGTTCTGACTACAATGAGCAGTTCTTC. This encodes CASSSQQGSDYNEQFF.

The chain carries TRBV5-4 and TRBJ1-4; D possibly corresponds to TRBD1 (5 bases). Germline V CDR1 and CDR2: SGHNT, YYREEE (reference sequence). Trimming cost V 4 bases and J 1 base, with 14 bases left between them. This CDR3 comprises 16 residues. In DNA, the CDR3 is TGTGCCAGCAGCCCGGCGGGGGACGGAACTAATGAAAAACTGTTTTTT. It translates to CASSPAGDGTNEKLFF.

CDR3 sequence: CASSRHSNNQPQHF. In nucleotides, the CDR3 is TGTGCCAGCAGCCGGCACAGCAACAATCAGCCCCAGCATTTT. This rearrangement joins TRBV7-3 to TRBJ1-5; D remains unclear. Germline lookup yields CDR1 SGHTA and CDR2 FQGTGA. V shed 5 bases and J shed 3 bases, with 11 bases lying between them. The CDR3 totals 14 residues.